The 20 T cell receptor beta chains in this list originate from one sample, sequenced in a study of blood T cell repertoires in COVID-19. TCRdb's copy holds only in-frame clones and misses some; the assay was immunoSEQ multiplex PCR. The data hold nearly 300,000 clones, with approximately 88% observed a single time. Sequencing was done on a sample of peripheral blood. All receptors derive from a woman under 40 who had recovered from COVID-19.

The chain joins TRBV6-5 to TRBJ1-4, with 8 bases identical to TRBD1. Looked up from germline, CDR1 is MNHEY and CDR2 is SVGAGI. Germline trimming cut 5 bases from V and 8 bases from J; bases unmatched to any gene: 7. CDR3 length: 14 amino acids. The CDR3 bases are TGTGCCAGCAGTAAGTACGACAGGGGCGAAAAACTGTTTTTT. Translating it yields CASSKYDRGEKLFF.

The gene calls are TRBV30 and TRBJ2-5, with D possibly being TRBD2 (6 bases). V was clipped by 5 bases and J by 1 base, with 8 bases between them. Per germline, CDR1 GTSNPN and CDR2 SVGIG (reference sequence). The CDR3 covers 12 residues. CDR3 DNA: TGTGCCTGGGGACTAACCCAAGAGACCCAGTACTTC. Amino acids: CAWGLTQETQYF.

This chain joins TRBV6-1 and TRBJ1-1; 9 nucleotides match TRBD1. The junction had 12 bases not matched to a gene; V was cut back by 2 bases and J by 5 bases. CDR1 and CDR2 (germline): MNHNS, SASEGT. The CDR3 runs to 17 residues. In DNA form, the CDR3 reads TGTGCCAGCAGTGAAAGGCCACAGGGGGCGGGGAGAACTGAAGCTTTCTTT. Its translation is CASSERPQGAGRTEAFF.

This clone was counted only a few times. V and J are TRBV7-8 and TRBJ1-5; 10 nucleotides agree with TRBD1. This CDR3 spans 15 amino acids. With V trimmed by 5 bases and J by 7 bases, 8 bases remained unmatched. Germline V gives CDR1 SGHVS, CDR2 FQNEAQ. CDR3 DNA: TGTGCCAGCAGCGAGGGGACAGGGGATTACCAGCCCCAGCATTTT. It translates to CASSEGTGDYQPQHF.

The V and J genes are TRBV28 and TRBJ1-1; D remains unclear. Per the germline V gene, CDR1 is MDHEN and CDR2 is SYDVKM. Trimming removed 1 base from V and 3 bases from J, with 15 bases in between. The CDR3 sequence is 16 residues long. The CDR3 here is CASSLLDSRADTEAFF. CDR3 in DNA: TGTGCCAGCAGTTTATTAGACTCGAGGGCGGACACTGAAGCTTTCTTT.

This rearrangement joins TRBV9 to TRBJ2-2; D gene uncertain. The germline V gene has CDR1 SGDLS and CDR2 YYNGEE. V was trimmed by 5 bases and J by 2 bases, leaving 10 bases between them. The CDR3 length is 14 residues. DNA for the CDR3: TGTGCCAGCAGTCATCCACTTAACACCGGGGAGCTGTTTTTT. It is translated as CASSHPLNTGELFF.

The gene calls are TRBV5-1 and TRBJ1-1; 7 bases line up with TRBD1. The germline gives CDR1 SGHRS, CDR2 YFSETQ. Trimming at V came to 4 bases and at J to 0 bases, leaving 9 bases not matched to a gene. This CDR3 is 16 amino acids long. The CDR3 loop is CASSADPGTVNTEAFF. The CDR3 DNA follows: TGCGCCAGCAGCGCAGACCCCGGGACAGTGAACACTGAAGCTTTCTTT.

This clone was found a few times. This CDR3 is CASSAYRVTQPQHF. CDR3 coding DNA: TGTGCCAGCAGTGCCTACAGGGTAACTCAGCCCCAGCATTTT. The V call is TRBV28, the J call TRBJ1-5; tentative D call: TRBD1 (6 bases). The CDR3 length is 14 residues. Deletions cut 5 bases from V and 6 bases from J, with 14 bases between. Germline CDR1 is MDHEN and CDR2 is SYDVKM.

The V call is TRBV6-5, the J call TRBJ1-1, with 10 bases identical to TRBD1. The CDR3 is 15 residues long. The J segment lost 5 bases and the V segment lost 7 bases, leaving 10 bases of the junction unmatched. Germline assignment: CDR1 MNHEY and CDR2 SVGAGI. The CDR3 spells CASTSTGDRGTEAFF. The CDR3 DNA sequence: TGTGCCAGCACTTCAACCGGGGACAGGGGAACTGAAGCTTTCTTT.

This clone was seen a handful of times. The same CDR3 can be traced to other DNA sequences in this sample. V and J are TRBV29-1 and TRBJ1-1; the D gene is possibly TRBD1 (6 bases). Trimming took off 6 bases at V and 5 bases at J, with 10 bases between the two ends. This CDR3 region has 11 residues. Germline V gene lookup returns CDR1 SQVTM and CDR2 ANQGSEA. The CDR3 sequence is CSVGGGTEAFF. Written as DNA, the CDR3 is TGCAGCGTAGGGGGTGGAACTGAAGCTTTCTTT.

The chain links TRBV6-4 to TRBJ2-1, with TRBD2 identical over 7 bases. The CDR3 sequence is 14 residues long. The V and J ends lost 4 bases and 5 bases, in that order; junction bases with no gene match: 5. The germline V gene has CDR1 MRHNA and CDR2 SNTAGT. The CDR3 region has the DNA TGTGCCAGCAGTGCAGCTAGCGGAAACAATGAGCAGTTCTTC. Translated: CASSAASGNNEQFF.

The chain uses TRBV18 and TRBJ2-7; maybe TRBD1 (5 bases). The germline V gene has CDR1 KGHSH and CDR2 LQKENI. The CDR3 is 13 amino acids. With 3 bases removed from V and 5 bases from J, the gap between germline ends came to 11 bases. The CDR3 DNA sequence: TGTGCCAGCTCACCGTTCGAAGGGGACGAGCAGTACTTC. Encoded protein: CASSPFEGDEQYF.

J is TRBJ1-4 and V is TRBV4-1; D is ambiguous. The CDR3 runs 16 residues. V was cut by 3 bases and J by 6 bases, with 17 bases left in between. CDR1 MGHRA and CDR2 YSYEKL come from the germline V gene. The CDR3 is CASSHLGRRRDEKLFF. CDR3 in DNA: TGCGCCAGCAGCCACCTCGGACGGAGGCGGGATGAAAAACTGTTTTTT.

V and J are TRBV3-1 (or the pseudogene TRBV3-2) and TRBJ1-4, with D perhaps matching TRBD1 (5 bases). V lost 4 bases to trimming and J lost 4 bases, with 10 bases between them. CDR1 and CDR2 from the germline V gene are LGHDT and YNNKEL (reference sequence). CDR3 size: 14 residues. This CDR3 is CASSPGGFNEKLFF. The CDR3 DNA is TGTGCCAGCAGCCCCGGGGGTTTTAATGAAAAACTGTTTTTT.

The chain links TRBV9 to TRBJ2-1; weak D call: TRBD1 (6 bases). Germline V gene data show CDR1 as SGDLS and CDR2 as YYNGEE. Trimming removed 3 bases at V and 2 bases at J, with 9 bases between. The CDR3 has 14 residues. The chain's CDR3 is CASSGRDTYNEQFF. CDR3 sequence (DNA): TGTGCCAGCAGCGGCCGGGACACCTACAATGAGCAGTTCTTC.

This chain connects TRBV28 to TRBJ1-2, with D unclear. The CDR3 is 14 residues long. Germline CDR1 reads MDHEN; CDR2 reads SYDVKM. Trimming left V 2 bases short and J 5 bases short, with 12 bases between. Here the CDR3 reads CASSLDGPLYGYTF. The CDR3 bases are TGTGCCAGCAGTTTAGATGGGCCTTTGTATGGCTACACCTTC.

This clone was observed once. The J gene is TRBJ2-1, the V gene TRBV19, with D maybe TRBD1 (5 bases). Deletions cut 6 bases from V and 2 bases from J, with 5 bases between. The germline CDR1 and CDR2 sequences are LNHDA and SQIVND (reference sequence). The CDR3 contains 12 residues. CDR3 sequence reads: CASRDTYNEQFF. CDR3 sequence (DNA): TGTGCCAGTAGGGACACCTACAATGAGCAGTTCTTC.

The chain joins TRBV29-1 to TRBJ1-2; 8 nucleotides line up with TRBD1. Germline V CDR1 and CDR2: SQVTM, ANQGSEA. The CDR3 extends over 13 amino acids. Unmatched junction bases numbered 5, after V lost 5 bases and J lost 3 bases. In nucleotides, the CDR3 is TGCAGCGTTATCACAGGGGGAGACTATGGCTACACCTTC. Protein product: CSVITGGDYGYTF.

The V call is TRBV6-5, the J call TRBJ2-3; possibly TRBD1 for D (5 bases). Germline CDR1 MNHEY, CDR2 SVGAGI. CDR3 length: 13 amino acids. The V end was cut by 6 bases, the J end by 6 bases, with 13 bases between. CDR3: CASSKGAWDTQYF. Here the CDR3 DNA reads TGTGCCAGCAGCAAAGGGGCGTGGGATACGCAGTATTTT.

This clone appeared once. The J gene is TRBJ1-4, the V gene TRBV9; D possibly corresponds to TRBD1 (6 bases). V was shortened by 4 bases and J by 7 bases, with 14 bases between the two germline ends. The length of the CDR3 is 14 residues. Per the germline V gene, CDR1 is SGDLS and CDR2 is YYNGEE. CDR3 coding DNA: TGTGCCAGCAGCTCCACAGGGTTCGGTGAAAAACTGTTTTTT. Protein product: CASSSTGFGEKLFF. The whole variable domain, remainder taken from reference TRBV9 and TRBJ1-4, is DSGVTQTPKHLITATGQRVTLRCSPRSGDLSVYWYQQSLDQGLQFLIQYYNGEERAKGNILERFSAQQFPDLHSELNLSSLELGDSALYFCASSSTGFGEKLFFGSGTQLSVL.